Sequencing of this TCR beta chain was carried out in a study of shared clonotypes between healthy human individuals. Study-level points and caveats: The naive CD4 repertoires of a few donors were compared, and approximately 5.3% of clonotypes were shared. Sorted-subset sequencing was shown by rarefaction to be incomplete despite large depth. Among non-shared clonotypes, generation probabilities were lower than among those shared by all four donors. Among donors, clonotype sharing was expected to be affected by sequencing depth.

The method was immunoSEQ multiplex PCR; TCRdb's version includes in-frame clones alone and lacks a portion of them. The sample has some 2 million clones; about 95% are singletons. This clone was picked up a small number of times. Its target is not known. Other DNA sequences from this sample encode an identical CDR3 as well. V gave up 0 bases and J gave up 6 bases, with 4 bases separating them. CDR3 length: 12 residues. Per the germline V gene, CDR1 is SGHNT and CDR2 is YYREEE (reference sequence). Naivety among CD8 cells was defined by CD45RO negativity and positive CCR7 selection, thereby excluding terminally differentiated effector memory CD45RA+ cells.

The clonotype comes from a man between 18 and 35 years old in good health. The source material was naive CD8+ T cells sorted from blood. The chain is built from TRBV5-4 and TRBJ2-1; D unclear. The CDR3 region has the DNA TGTGCCAGCAGCTTGGAAGGCAATGAGCAGTTCTTC. This translates into CASSLEGNEQFF.